This T cell receptor beta chain emerged from a study of blood T cells in healthy people across ages. Note on this clonotype: No antigen is known for it.

Findings and caveats of the study: The study found TCR beta diversity correlated strongly with naive T cell percentage. Donors of long life had a larger count of naive CD4+ cells and greater diversity than aged donors. With unsorted PBMCs, a conclusive comparison of naive versus antigen-experienced cells was not possible.

The V gene's germline CDR1 is LGHNA and CDR2 YSLEER. This CDR3 contains 17 residues. Trimming cost V 0 bases and J 2 bases, with 14 bases left between them. A second roughly 6 to 11 cycle PCR used barcoded and J-beta primers. One entry per CDR3 protein, called by TCRdb with MiXCR from the 5' RACE reads. Among under 2,000,000 distinct CDR3 sequences, roughly 50% were seen once, and the ten largest hold more than 2%. Every donor contributed about 10 milliliters of peripheral blood by blood draw. This sequence originates from a woman aged 40-49 years in good health. The sequenced sample consisted of blood. The genes are TRBV4-3 and TRBJ1-3; D gene unclear. CDR3 residues: CASSQDRQSGAGNTIYF. In DNA form, the CDR3 reads TGCGCCAGCAGCCAAGATCGACAATCTGGGGCTGGAAACACCATATATTTT.